The clone carrying this T cell receptor (beta chain) is medium-sized in the sample. The antigen remains undetermined. Peripheral blood genomic DNA, not sorted cells or RNA, was the template. The data were obtained in a study of T cell repertoires in aging, cancer and after chemotherapy. Study overall: Donor ages fell into six groups from 30 or younger up to 70 or older. About 9 million TCR reads were in the whole dataset. Findings of the study overall: In cancer patients, declining TCR diversity with age involved lost richness and lost evenness. Age-matched healthy donors had significantly more diverse, less clonal blood TCR repertoires than untreated cancer patients.

Germline CDR1 reads MNHEY; CDR2 reads SVGAGI. V shed 0 bases and J 2 bases; nucleotides not matched to a gene: 6. The CDR3 totals 16 residues. Multiplex touch-down PCR with TRB-A/B primers amplified rearranged V-D-J TRB sequences. TCRdb redid the calling of the multiplex PCR reads with MiXCR, one entry per CDR3 protein. The repertoire holds around 9,700 distinct CDR3 sequences, roughly a third seen once, with about 2.7% in the top ten. The chain couples TRBV6-5 to TRBJ2-5; TRBD1 matches at 7 bases. Sequenced: blood. The receptor was isolated from a human donor in good health. CDR3 amino acids: CASSYSGTAGQETQYF. CDR3 sequence (DNA): TGTGCCAGCAGTTACTCAGGGACAGCCGGACAAGAGACCCAGTACTTC.